The rows below give T cell receptor beta chains drawn from one sample of a study of T cells in Graves' hyperthyroidism and ophthalmopathy. MiXCR, applied by TCRdb to the multiplex PCR reads, yields one record per CDR3 protein. In the table there are about 270,000 distinct CDR3 sequences, approximately 26% of which are singletons. Sequencing was carried out using blood. The receptors stem from a man aged 35 to 55 with Graves' hyperthyroidism that later progressed to Graves' ophthalmopathy. Both conserved end residues are part of each CDR3.

V: TRBV2
length: 17
J: TRBJ2-7
CDR3: CASSGPGLAGDSYEQYF

V: TRBV19
length: 13
J: TRBJ2-5
CDR3: CASSAGGPETQYF

V: TRBV6-2/TRBV6-3
length: 10
J: TRBJ2-7
CDR3: CASATYEQYF

V: TRBV30
length: 13
J: TRBJ1-5
CDR3: CAWSEQSNQPQHF

V: TRBV6-1
length: 14
J: TRBJ2-7
CDR3: CASSDGGTAGEQYF

V: TRBV6-5
length: 15
J: TRBJ1-1
CDR3: CASSYGLEGNTEAFF

V: TRBV6-2/TRBV6-3
length: 17
J: TRBJ2-7
CDR3: CASSRDNRSPSAYEQYF

V: TRBV12-3/TRBV12-4
length: 14
J: TRBJ1-2
CDR3: CASSPVTTNYGYTF

V: TRBV20-1
length: 15
J: TRBJ1-2
CDR3: CSARAGRARDYGYTF

V: TRBV11-2
length: 16
J: TRBJ1-5
CDR3: CASSRLGQGSNQPQHF

V: TRBV9
length: 18
J: TRBJ1-6
CDR3: CASSGGPDGSSYNSPLHF

V: TRBV7-7
length: 15
J: TRBJ2-5
CDR3: CASTTGTGSQETQYF

V: TRBV6-2/TRBV6-3
length: 13
J: TRBJ1-6
CDR3: CASASSDNSPLHF

V: TRBV29-1
length: 13
J: TRBJ2-5
CDR3: CSVEGGRLTTQYF

V: TRBV7-9
length: 13
J: TRBJ1-2
CDR3: CASSLGPTYGYTF

V: TRBV10-3
length: 14
J: TRBJ1-2
CDR3: CAISEQGLNYGYTF

V: TRBV9
length: 16
J: TRBJ2-7
CDR3: CASSVDMGATSYEQYF

V: TRBV10-3
length: 15
J: TRBJ2-5
CDR3: CAISEGGAGPETQYF

V: TRBV7-8
length: 16
J: TRBJ1-5
CDR3: CASSLNPGDSNQPQHF

V: TRBV6-1
length: 17
J: TRBJ2-2
CDR3: CASSEATGYANTGELFF

V: TRBV2
length: 13
J: TRBJ2-7
CDR3: CASSECGDCEQYF

V: TRBV24-1
length: 17
J: TRBJ1-5
CDR3: CATSDDKQPYSNQPQHF

V: TRBV9
length: 14
J: TRBJ2-7
CDR3: CASSVGQGFYEQYF

V: TRBV10-2
length: 13
J: TRBJ1-5
CDR3: CASRGQSNQPQHF

V: TRBV27
length: 15
J: TRBJ1-2
CDR3: CASSLSPKSGGGYTF

V: TRBV6-5
length: 14
J: TRBJ1-2
CDR3: CASSRGIASYGYTF

V: TRBV20-1
length: 11
J: TRBJ1-1
CDR3: CSARLATEASF

V: TRBV7-8
length: 14
J: TRBJ1-2
CDR3: CASSLTREAWGYTF

V: TRBV7-9
length: 14
J: TRBJ2-7
CDR3: CASSWGTGAGEQYF

V: TRBV7-2
length: 16
J: TRBJ1-5
CDR3: CASSLVSGYSNQPQHF